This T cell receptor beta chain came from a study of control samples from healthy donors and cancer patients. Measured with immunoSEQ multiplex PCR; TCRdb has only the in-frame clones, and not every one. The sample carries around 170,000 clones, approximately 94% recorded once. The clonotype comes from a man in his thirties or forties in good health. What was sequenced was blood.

The CDR3: CASSLEAVPYEQYF. CDR3 nucleotides: TGCGCCAGCAGCTTGGAGGCGGTCCCCTACGAGCAGTACTTC. The V call is TRBV5-1, the J call TRBJ2-7; unclear D gene. Germline loops: CDR1 SGHRS, CDR2 YFSETQ. V was clipped by 0 bases and J by 2 bases, with 9 bases between them. The CDR3 contains 14 residues.